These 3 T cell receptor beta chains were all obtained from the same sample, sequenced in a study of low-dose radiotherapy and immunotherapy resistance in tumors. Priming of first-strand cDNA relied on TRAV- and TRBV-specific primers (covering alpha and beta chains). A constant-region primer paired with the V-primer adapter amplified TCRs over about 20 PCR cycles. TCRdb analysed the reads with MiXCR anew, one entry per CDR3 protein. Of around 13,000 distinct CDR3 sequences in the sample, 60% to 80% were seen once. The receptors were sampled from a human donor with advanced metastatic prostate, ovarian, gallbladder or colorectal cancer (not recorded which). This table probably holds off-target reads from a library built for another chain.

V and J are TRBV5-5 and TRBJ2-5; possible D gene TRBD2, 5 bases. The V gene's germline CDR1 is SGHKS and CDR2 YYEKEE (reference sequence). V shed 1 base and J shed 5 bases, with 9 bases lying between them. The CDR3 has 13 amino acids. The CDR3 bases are TGTGCCAGCAGCTTGTTGGAGCGGGAGACCCAGTACTTC. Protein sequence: CASSLLERETQYF.

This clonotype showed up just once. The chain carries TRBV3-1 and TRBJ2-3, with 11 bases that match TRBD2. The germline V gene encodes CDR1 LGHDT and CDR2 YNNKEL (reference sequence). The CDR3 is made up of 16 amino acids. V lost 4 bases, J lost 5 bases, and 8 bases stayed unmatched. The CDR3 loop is CASSPPLAGGRDTQYF. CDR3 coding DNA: TGTGCCAGCAGCCCCCCGCTAGCGGGGGGAAGAGATACGCAGTATTTT.

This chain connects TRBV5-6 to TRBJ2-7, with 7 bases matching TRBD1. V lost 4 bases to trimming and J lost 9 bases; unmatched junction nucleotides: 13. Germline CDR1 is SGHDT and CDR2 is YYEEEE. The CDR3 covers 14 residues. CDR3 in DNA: TGTGCCAGCAGCATCGGGACAGTGACACTGGGGCAGTACTTC. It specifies CASSIGTVTLGQYF.